The clone carrying this T cell receptor (beta chain) was observed once. This record comes from a study of blood T cell repertoires in COVID-19. At the level of the study: The analysed material was cDNA or gDNA that came from T cells, B-cell-depleted T cells, or PBMCs.

The V gene end was trimmed by 3 bases and the J gene end by 7 bases; junction bases not matched to a gene: 10. Germline CDR1 SGHRS, CDR2 YFSETQ. This CDR3 has 15 amino acids. Per the authors' pipeline: Reference gene primer amplification gave estimated nucleated cell counts. Assay used: immunoSEQ multiplex PCR; TCRdb lists only in-frame clones, some missing. V and J calls and clone size are copied from that table; D and trimming were computed from the DNA. This repertoire shows approximately 100,000 clones, approximately 81% found once; its top ten account for around 15%. Sample: peripheral blood. This clonotype was obtained from a woman between 70 and 85 years old with acute or convalescent COVID-19. The V gene is TRBV5-1, the J gene TRBJ2-1, with 7 positions matching TRBD1. The CDR3 DNA sequence: TGCGCCAGCAGCTCCGGGACAGCGAAGTGGAATGAGCAGTTCTTC. It specifies CASSSGTAKWNEQFF.